Shown below are 25 T cell receptor beta chains from a single sample sequenced in a study of shared T cell receptors in the human thymus. The data were produced by immunoSEQ multiplex PCR, yet TCRdb's version contains in-frame clones alone and is incomplete. Of hundreds of thousands of clones in the sample, 85% to 90% were seen once. These sequences were also reported in another study, on human thymus T cells.

The sample consisted of thymocytes. The source of these receptors is a boy less than two years old with a congenital heart defect.

The V and J genes are TRBV5-4 and TRBJ2-1; 10 bases align to TRBD2. The CDR3 extends over 18 amino acids. Germline V CDR1 and CDR2: SGHNT, YYREEE (reference sequence). V lost 3 bases and J lost 0; bases outside the gene matches: 9. CDR3 residues: CASSSMTSGPSSYNEQFF. The CDR3 nucleotides are TGTGCCAGCAGCTCGATGACTAGCGGGCCATCCTCCTACAATGAGCAGTTCTTC.

In its sample, this clone was seen once. This chain links TRBV5-6 with TRBJ2-1; D might be TRBD2 (5 bases). This CDR3 has 14 amino acids. The V end was cut by 3 bases, the J end by 9 bases, with 16 bases between. Germline V CDR1 and CDR2: SGHDT, YYEEEE. CDR3 coding DNA: TGTGCCAGCAGCTCCGATTTCCTAGCAGGTGAGCAGTTCTTC. Amino acid sequence: CASSSDFLAGEQFF. Full variable domain (missing parts from reference TRBV5-6 and TRBJ2-1): DAGVTQSPTHLIKTRGQQVTLRCSPKSGHDTVSWYQQALGQGPQFIFQYYEEEERQRGNFPDRFSGHQFPNYSSELNVNALLLGDSALYLCASSSDFLAGEQFFGPGTRLTVL.

The chain couples TRBV7-9 to TRBJ2-3; 8 bases map to TRBD2. Germline V gene data show CDR1 as SEHNR and CDR2 as FQNEAQ (reference sequence). The CDR3 extends over 17 amino acids. The J segment lost 1 base and the V segment lost 1 base, leaving 7 bases of the junction unmatched. CDR3 region: CASSLEVGGRRTDTQYF. The CDR3 DNA follows: TGTGCCAGCAGCTTAGAGGTGGGCGGGAGGCGCACAGATACGCAGTATTTT.

This chain joins TRBV7-6 and TRBJ2-7; 8 bases line up with TRBD2. The ends lost 0 bases at V and 1 base at J; junction bases unmatched: 11. CDR1 and CDR2 from the germline V gene are SGHVS and FNYEAQ. The CDR3 is 18 residues long. CDR3 nucleotide sequence: TGTGCCAGCAGCTTAGCACAGGGCCCCAGCGGGAGTTCCTACGAGCAGTACTTC. Amino acid sequence: CASSLAQGPSGSSYEQYF.

The chain recombines TRBV5-1 with TRBJ2-3; 15 bases align to TRBD2. Looked up from germline, CDR1 is SGHRS and CDR2 is YFSETQ. The J segment lost 3 bases and the V segment lost 4 bases, leaving 6 bases of the junction unmatched. This CDR3 has 17 amino acids. The CDR3, as DNA: TGCGCCAGCAGCCCCGGACTAGCGGGAGGGCCGACAGATACGCAGTATTTT. Translating it yields CASSPGLAGGPTDTQYF. The full variable domain, its missing parts supplied by reference TRBV5-1 and TRBJ2-3, is KAGVTQTPRYLIKTRGQQVTLSCSPISGHRSVSWYQQTPGQGLQFLFEYFSETQRNKGNFPGRFSGRQFSNSRSEMNVSTLELGDSALYLCASSPGLAGGPTDTQYFGPGTRLTVL.

The chain links TRBV5-1 to TRBJ1-5; maybe TRBD1 (6 bases). V was cut by 5 bases and J by 0 bases, with 12 bases left in between. Germline V gives CDR1 SGHRS, CDR2 YFSETQ. The CDR3 totals 15 residues. The CDR3 nucleotides are TGCGCCAGCAGGCGAGGGGGACATAGCAATCAGCCCCAGCATTTT. Amino acid sequence: CASRRGGHSNQPQHF.

This clone was counted only a few times. The chain uses TRBV4-3 and TRBJ1-2; D unresolved. Germline values: CDR1 LGHNA, CDR2 YSLEER. V dropped 1 base and J dropped 3 bases, with 15 bases sitting between them. The CDR3 consists of 16 residues. As DNA, the CDR3 is TGCGCCAGCAGCCAAGGGCTGCCAACTGAGGACTATGGCTACACCTTC. Translation: CASSQGLPTEDYGYTF.

V and J are TRBV28 and TRBJ1-1; 8 nucleotides match TRBD1. J lost 11 bases, V lost 6 bases, and 11 bases had no gene match. Per germline, CDR1 MDHEN and CDR2 SYDVKM. This CDR3 has 13 amino acids. The CDR3: CASRTRKGTGAFF. CDR3 DNA sequence: TGTGCCAGCAGGACTCGCAAAGGGACAGGTGCTTTCTTT.

The rearrangement uses TRBV6-1 and TRBJ1-2; D remains ambiguous. The germline gives CDR1 MNHNS, CDR2 SASEGT. This CDR3 comprises 16 residues. Trimming removed 2 bases at V and 4 bases at J, with 17 bases between. The CDR3 DNA follows: TGTGCCAGCAGTGAACGGGAGGGCCGACGGGCCTATGGCTACACCTTC. Protein: CASSEREGRRAYGYTF.

The genes are TRBV6-1 and TRBJ1-1; 10 bases map to TRBD1. The J segment lost 5 bases and the V segment lost 4 bases, leaving 13 bases of the junction unmatched. This CDR3 has 17 residues. Germline CDR1 MNHNS, CDR2 SASEGT. The chain's CDR3 is CASSVILGTGAPTEAFF. Here the CDR3 DNA reads TGTGCCAGCAGTGTAATACTCGGGACAGGGGCCCCTACTGAAGCTTTCTTT.

This clone has only one observation. This chain links TRBV6-8 with TRBJ1-5, with 10 bases that match TRBD1. Germline CDR1 reads MNHGY; CDR2 reads SAAAGT. This CDR3 region has 13 residues. V shed 9 bases, J shed 6 bases, and the junction held 5 bases outside the gene matches. This CDR3 reads CARNGQGGQPQHF. CDR3 DNA: TGTGCCAGGAACGGACAGGGGGGTCAGCCCCAGCATTTT.

The genes are TRBV9 and TRBJ2-1; 13 bases match TRBD2. The CDR3 contains 18 residues. J was trimmed by 9 bases and V by 3 bases; bases with no gene match: 15. Germline V lookup: CDR1 SGDLS, CDR2 YYNGEE. The CDR3 DNA reads as TGTGCCAGCAGCGCCAACCCTCGGACTAGCGGGAGTGTAGGTGAGCAGTTCTTC. As protein: CASSANPRTSGSVGEQFF.

The chain combines TRBV7-3 with TRBJ2-1; perhaps TRBD1 as D (6 bases). CDR3 length: 14 residues. CDR1 and CDR2 (germline): SGHTA, FQGTGA. Trimming left V 5 bases short and J 9 bases short, with 17 bases between. The CDR3 region has the DNA TGTGCCAGCAGCGAGACAGGAGCGGCGAGTGAGCAGTTCTTC. Amino acid sequence: CASSETGAASEQFF.

This clone has a single count. The chain recombines TRBV9 with TRBJ2-1; perhaps TRBD2 as D (5 bases). The germline V gene has CDR1 SGDLS and CDR2 YYNGEE. Between the trimmed V and J ends, which lost 0 bases and 10 bases, there was a span of 5 bases. The CDR3 totals 11 residues. CDR3 loop: CASSVGGEQFF. CDR3 nucleotide sequence: TGTGCCAGCAGCGTAGGCGGGGAGCAGTTCTTC.

This chain links TRBV5-1 with TRBJ2-6; 7 nucleotides align to TRBD1. V shed 2 bases, J shed 4 bases, and the junction held 3 bases outside the gene matches. The V gene's germline CDR1 is SGHRS and CDR2 YFSETQ. The CDR3 sequence is 15 residues long. The CDR3 coding sequence is TGCGCCAGCAGCTTACAGGGGACCGGGGCCAACGTCCTGACTTTC. It yields the protein CASSLQGTGANVLTF.

The CDR3 here is CASSERAGELFF. The CDR3 DNA follows: TGTGCCAGCAGCGAACGGGCCGGGGAGCTGTTTTTT. The chain has TRBV4-2 and TRBJ2-2; D remains unclear. The CDR3 runs to 12 residues. The germline CDR1 and CDR2 sequences are LGHNA and YNFKEQ. Trimming cost V 5 bases and J 6 bases, with 7 bases left between them.

The chain combines TRBV10-3 with TRBJ1-2; TRBD1 matches at 7 bases. Germline V gives CDR1 ENHRY, CDR2 SYGVKD. The CDR3 covers 15 residues. V shed 3 bases, J shed 2 bases, and the junction held 6 bases outside the gene matches. In nucleotides, the CDR3 is TGTGCCATCAGTGAAGGGGGACAGTTCAACTATGGCTACACCTTC. Its protein is CAISEGGQFNYGYTF.

The V call is TRBV6-6, the J call TRBJ2-3; D possibly corresponds to TRBD2 (5 bases). Trimming removed 3 bases from V and 4 bases from J, with 11 bases in between. The CDR3 extends over 14 amino acids. Germline V gives CDR1 MNHNY, CDR2 SVGAGI (reference sequence). CDR3 nucleotides: TGTGCCAGCAGTTATCCTCCGGGGTCAGATACGCAGTATTTT. Translating gives CASSYPPGSDTQYF.

The rearrangement links TRBV29-1 to TRBJ2-7, with D perhaps matching TRBD2 (6 bases). Per the germline V gene, CDR1 is SQVTM and CDR2 is ANQGSEA. The V end lost 1 base, the J end lost 5 bases, and 18 bases lay between the germline ends. CDR3 length: 15 amino acids. CDR3 coding DNA: TGCAGCGTTGAAGCTTATAGGGGAGGAAAGGACGAGCAGTACTTC. Encoded protein: CSVEAYRGGKDEQYF.

The chain links TRBV6-5 to TRBJ2-5, with 11 bases identical to TRBD2. Germline CDR1 reads MNHEY; CDR2 reads SVGAGI. V shed 2 bases, J shed 5 bases, and the junction held 7 bases outside the gene matches. The CDR3 length is 16 residues. The CDR3 coding sequence is TGTGCCAGCAGTTACGAAACTAGCGGGGGTCCGGAGACCCAGTACTTC. This encodes CASSYETSGGPETQYF.

The V and J genes are TRBV28 and TRBJ2-7; TRBD2 agrees at 10 bases. The length of the CDR3 is 14 residues. Germline V gene data show CDR1 as MDHEN and CDR2 as SYDVKM. The junction had 5 bases not matched to a gene; V was cut back by 7 bases and J by 2 bases. The CDR3 region is CASNRAGGPYEQYF. In DNA, the CDR3 is TGTGCCAGCAACCGAGCGGGAGGGCCCTACGAGCAGTACTTC.

This clone came up a few times. V gene TRBV4-3 combines with J gene TRBJ2-3; D possibly corresponds to TRBD2 (5 bases). The CDR3 length is 16 residues. V was shortened by 0 bases and J by 7 bases, with 17 bases between the two germline ends. Germline V gene sequence: CDR1 LGHNA, CDR2 YSLEER. This CDR3 reads CASSQEEVEFKYTQYF. The CDR3 nucleotides read TGCGCCAGCAGCCAAGAGGAGGTAGAATTCAAGTATACGCAGTATTTT.

V is TRBV27 and J is TRBJ2-3; D is ambiguous. CDR3 length: 12 amino acids. V was clipped by 7 bases and J by 3 bases, with 8 bases between them. The germline CDR1 and CDR2 sequences are MNHEY and SMNVEV (reference sequence). CDR3 amino acids: CASNDTTDTQYF. CDR3 bases: TGTGCCAGCAATGACACAACAGATACGCAGTATTTT.

The CDR3 reads CATPGLAARTAKNIQYF. DNA of the CDR3: TGTGCCACCCCGGGACTAGCGGCCCGCACGGCCAAAAACATTCAGTACTTC. J is TRBJ2-4 and V is TRBV19, with TRBD2 identical over 11 bases. The ends lost 10 bases at V and 1 base at J; junction bases unmatched: 12. Per germline, CDR1 LNHDA and CDR2 SQIVND (reference sequence). The CDR3 loop spans 17 amino acids. Full variable domain (missing parts from reference TRBV19 and TRBJ2-4): DGGITQSPKYLFRKEGQNVTLSCEQNLNHDAMYWYRQDPGQGLRLIYYSQIVNDFQKGDIAEGYSVSREKKESFPLTVTSAQKNPTAFYLCATPGLAARTAKNIQYFGAGTRLSVL.

This chain connects TRBV29-1 to TRBJ2-5; 12 bases fit TRBD1. The CDR3 sequence is 15 residues long. The germline CDR1 and CDR2 sequences are SQVTM and ANQGSEA. Trimming at V came to 2 bases and at J to 5 bases, leaving 6 bases not matched to a gene. The CDR3: CSVERGTGGRETQYF. CDR3 in DNA: TGCAGCGTTGAACGTGGGACAGGGGGCAGGGAGACCCAGTACTTC.